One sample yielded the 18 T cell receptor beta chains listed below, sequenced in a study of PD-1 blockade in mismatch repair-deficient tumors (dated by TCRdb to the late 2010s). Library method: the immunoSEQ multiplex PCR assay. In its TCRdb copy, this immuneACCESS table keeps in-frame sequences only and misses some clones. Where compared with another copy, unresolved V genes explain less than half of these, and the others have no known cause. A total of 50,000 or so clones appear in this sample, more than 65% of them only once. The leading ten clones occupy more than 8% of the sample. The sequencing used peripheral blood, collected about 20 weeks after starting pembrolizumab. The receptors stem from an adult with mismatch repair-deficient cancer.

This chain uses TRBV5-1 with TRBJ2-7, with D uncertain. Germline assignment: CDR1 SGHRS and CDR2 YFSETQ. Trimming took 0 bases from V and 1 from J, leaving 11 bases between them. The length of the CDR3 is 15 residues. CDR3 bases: TGCGCCAGCAGCTTGGATACCTACAATTCCTACGAGCAGTACTTC. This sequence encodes CASSLDTYNSYEQYF.

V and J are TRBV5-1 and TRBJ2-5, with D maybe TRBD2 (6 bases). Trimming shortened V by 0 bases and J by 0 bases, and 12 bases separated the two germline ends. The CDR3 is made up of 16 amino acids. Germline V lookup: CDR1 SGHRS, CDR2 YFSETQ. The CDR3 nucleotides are TGCGCCAGCAGCTTGGGGACTACTATGTACCAAGAGACCCAGTACTTC. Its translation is CASSLGTTMYQETQYF.

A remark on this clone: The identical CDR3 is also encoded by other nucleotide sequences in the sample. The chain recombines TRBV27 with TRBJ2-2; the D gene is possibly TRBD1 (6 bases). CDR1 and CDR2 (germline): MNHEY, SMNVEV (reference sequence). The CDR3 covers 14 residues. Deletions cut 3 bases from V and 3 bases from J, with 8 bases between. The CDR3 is CASSFGQHTGELFF. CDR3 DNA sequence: TGTGCCAGCAGTTTTGGACAGCACACCGGGGAGCTGTTTTTT.

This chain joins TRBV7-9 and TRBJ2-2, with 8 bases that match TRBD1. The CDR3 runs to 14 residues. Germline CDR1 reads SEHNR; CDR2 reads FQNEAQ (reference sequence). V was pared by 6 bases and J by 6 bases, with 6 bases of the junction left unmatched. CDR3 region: CASSPDRVAGELFF. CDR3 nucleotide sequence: TGTGCCAGCAGTCCGGACAGGGTAGCCGGGGAGCTGTTTTTT.

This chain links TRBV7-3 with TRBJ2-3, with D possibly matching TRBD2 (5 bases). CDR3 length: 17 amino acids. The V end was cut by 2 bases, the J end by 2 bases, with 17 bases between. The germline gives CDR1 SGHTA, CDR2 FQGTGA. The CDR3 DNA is TGTGCCAGCAGCTTAGGGGTAGCGCCTGGGATCACAGATACGCAGTATTTT. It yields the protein CASSLGVAPGITDTQYF.

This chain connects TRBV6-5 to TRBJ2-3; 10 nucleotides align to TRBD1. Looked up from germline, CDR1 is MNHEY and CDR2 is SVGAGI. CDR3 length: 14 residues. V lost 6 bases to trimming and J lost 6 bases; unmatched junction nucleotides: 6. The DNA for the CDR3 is TGTGCCAGCAGCAGGGGACAGGGGCAGGATACGCAGTATTTT. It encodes CASSRGQGQDTQYF.

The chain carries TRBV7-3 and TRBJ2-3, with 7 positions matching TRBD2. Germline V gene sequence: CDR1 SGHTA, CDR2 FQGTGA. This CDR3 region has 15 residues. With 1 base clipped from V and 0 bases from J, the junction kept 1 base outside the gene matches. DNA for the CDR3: TGTGCCAGCAGCTTAAACGGGGGGAGCACAGATACGCAGTATTTT. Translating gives CASSLNGGSTDTQYF.

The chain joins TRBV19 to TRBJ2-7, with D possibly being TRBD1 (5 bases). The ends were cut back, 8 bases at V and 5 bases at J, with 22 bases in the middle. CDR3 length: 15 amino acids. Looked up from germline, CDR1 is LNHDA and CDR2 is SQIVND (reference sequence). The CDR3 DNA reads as TGTGCCAGTGCCGCAAGGGGATTACGGGCTGACGAGCAGTACTTC. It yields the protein CASAARGLRADEQYF.

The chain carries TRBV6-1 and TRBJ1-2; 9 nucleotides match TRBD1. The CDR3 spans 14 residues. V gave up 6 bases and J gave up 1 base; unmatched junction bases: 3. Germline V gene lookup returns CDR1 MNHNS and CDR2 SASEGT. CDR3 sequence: CASRRTGDNYGYTF. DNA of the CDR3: TGTGCCAGCAGAAGGACAGGGGATAACTATGGCTACACCTTC.

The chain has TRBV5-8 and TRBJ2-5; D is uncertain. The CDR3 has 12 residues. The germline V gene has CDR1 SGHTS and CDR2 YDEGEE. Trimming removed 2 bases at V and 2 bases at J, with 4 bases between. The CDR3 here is CASSFLQETQYF. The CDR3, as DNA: TGTGCCAGCAGCTTCTTACAAGAGACCCAGTACTTC.

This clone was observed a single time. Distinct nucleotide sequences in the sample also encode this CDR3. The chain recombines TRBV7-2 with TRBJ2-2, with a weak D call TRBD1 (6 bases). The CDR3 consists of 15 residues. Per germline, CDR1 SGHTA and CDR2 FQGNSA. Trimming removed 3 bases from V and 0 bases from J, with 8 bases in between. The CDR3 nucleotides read TGTGCCAGCAGCTTGGCAGGGGCGAACACCGGGGAGCTGTTTTTT. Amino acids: CASSLAGANTGELFF.

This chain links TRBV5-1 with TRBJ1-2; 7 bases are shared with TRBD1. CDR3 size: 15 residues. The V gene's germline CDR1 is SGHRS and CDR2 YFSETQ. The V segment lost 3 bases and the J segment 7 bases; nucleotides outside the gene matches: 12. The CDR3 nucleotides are TGCGCCAGCAGCTCGGGCCTCGACAGGGTTTTTGGCTACACCTTC. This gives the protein CASSSGLDRVFGYTF. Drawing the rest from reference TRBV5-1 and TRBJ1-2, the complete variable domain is KAGVTQTPRYLIKTRGQQVTLSCSPISGHRSVSWYQQTPGQGLQFLFEYFSETQRNKGNFPGRFSGRQFSNSRSEMNVSTLELGDSALYLCASSSGLDRVFGYTFGSGTRLTVV.

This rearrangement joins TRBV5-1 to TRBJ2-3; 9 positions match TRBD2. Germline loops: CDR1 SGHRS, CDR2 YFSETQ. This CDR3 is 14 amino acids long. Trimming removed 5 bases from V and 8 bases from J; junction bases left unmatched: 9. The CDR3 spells CASSGREGGGTQYF. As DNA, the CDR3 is TGCGCCAGCAGTGGGCGGGAGGGCGGCGGTACGCAGTATTTT.

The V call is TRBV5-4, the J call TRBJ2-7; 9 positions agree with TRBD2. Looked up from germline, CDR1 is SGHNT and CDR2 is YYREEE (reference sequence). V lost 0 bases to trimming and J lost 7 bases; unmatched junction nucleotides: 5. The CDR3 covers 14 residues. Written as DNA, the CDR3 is TGTGCCAGCAGCTTGGTAGCGGGAGAGGCTGAGCAGTACTTC. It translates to CASSLVAGEAEQYF.

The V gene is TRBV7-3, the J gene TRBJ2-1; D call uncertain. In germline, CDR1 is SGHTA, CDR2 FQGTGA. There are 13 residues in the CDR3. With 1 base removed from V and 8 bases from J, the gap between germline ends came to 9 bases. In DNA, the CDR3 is TGTGCCAGCAGCTTAATTAGGGAACATGAGCAGTTCTTC. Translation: CASSLIREHEQFF.

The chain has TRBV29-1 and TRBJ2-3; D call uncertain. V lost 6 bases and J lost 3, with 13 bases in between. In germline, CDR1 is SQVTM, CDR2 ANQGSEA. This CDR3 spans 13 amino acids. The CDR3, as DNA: TGCAGCGTCGGGCCCACCTGGACAGATACGCAGTATTTT. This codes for CSVGPTWTDTQYF.

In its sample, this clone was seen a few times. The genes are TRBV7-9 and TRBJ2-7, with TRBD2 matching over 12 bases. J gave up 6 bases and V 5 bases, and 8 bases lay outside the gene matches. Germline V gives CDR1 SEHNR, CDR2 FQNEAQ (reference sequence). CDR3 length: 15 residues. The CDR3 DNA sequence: TGTGCCAGCAGCCCGACTAGCGGGAGAGTTTTCGAGCAGTACTTC. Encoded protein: CASSPTSGRVFEQYF.

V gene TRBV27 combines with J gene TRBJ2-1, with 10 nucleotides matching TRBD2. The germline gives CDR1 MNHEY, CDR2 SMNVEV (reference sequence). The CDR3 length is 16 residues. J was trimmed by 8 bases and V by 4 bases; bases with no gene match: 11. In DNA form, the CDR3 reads TGTGCCAGCAGTTCCGGGCCAACTAGCGGGATTGATGAGCAGTTCTTC. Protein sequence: CASSSGPTSGIDEQFF.